Presented here are 5 T cell receptor beta chains from one specimen sequenced in a study of control samples from healthy donors and cancer patients. Sequencing was performed with immunoSEQ multiplex PCR; in TCRdb, only in-frame clones are kept and a portion is missing. The repertoire holds 150,000 to 200,000 clones, with 85% to 95% as singletons. Source material: blood. The receptors were gathered from a woman under 30 in good health.

The chain uses TRBV6-6 and TRBJ1-5; unclear D gene. Deletions cut 8 bases from V and 7 bases from J, with 15 bases between. Per germline, CDR1 MNHNY and CDR2 SVGAGI (reference sequence). This CDR3 contains 13 residues. Here the CDR3 reads CASAPGLGQPQHF. The CDR3 DNA follows: TGTGCCAGCGCCCCGGGATTAGGACAGCCCCAGCATTTT.

The chain links TRBV5-1 to TRBJ1-2, with a weak D call TRBD1 (5 bases). The germline V gene encodes CDR1 SGHRS and CDR2 YFSETQ. This CDR3 has 13 residues. Trimming took 7 bases from V and 3 from J, leaving 13 bases between them. The CDR3 reads CASGTGADYGYTF. The CDR3 DNA is TGCGCCAGCGGAACCGGGGCCGACTATGGCTACACCTTC.

The chain recombines TRBV4-2 with TRBJ2-1; D not resolved. The V gene's germline CDR1 is LGHNA and CDR2 YNFKEQ. V was shortened by 5 bases and J by 7 bases, with 18 bases between the two germline ends. This CDR3 has 15 residues. For the CDR3, the DNA is TGTGCCAGCAGCAAACAAGGGCTCGAGAGGAATGAGCAGTTCTTC. Amino acid sequence: CASSKQGLERNEQFF.

The V and J genes are TRBV2 and TRBJ1-5; D possibly corresponds to TRBD1 (6 bases). V gave up 3 bases and J gave up 9 bases, with 15 bases separating them. This CDR3 comprises 14 residues. Per germline, CDR1 SNHLY and CDR2 FYNNEI. This CDR3 reads CASSESRQVSPQHF. DNA of the CDR3: TGTGCCAGCAGTGAGAGTCGACAGGTATCGCCCCAGCATTTT.

This clone was detected once. The gene calls are TRBV5-4 and TRBJ2-7; D possibly corresponds to TRBD2 (5 bases). Trimming cost V 0 bases and J 2 bases, with 12 bases left between them. Germline V gene lookup returns CDR1 SGHNT and CDR2 YYREEE (reference sequence). CDR3 length equals 15 residues. CDR3 sequence (DNA): TGTGCCAGCAGCTTGGCCGGGGAAAGTCCCTACGAGCAGTACTTC. It specifies CASSLAGESPYEQYF.